This is a list of T cell receptor beta chains from one sample in a study of OX40 agonist ivuxolimab in advanced cancers. Profiled with immunoSEQ multiplex PCR; TCRdb holds only in-frame clones, not every one. This table holds approximately 45,000 clones, 75% to 85% found once. The specimen was CD4+ or CD8+ T cells sorted from blood, collected in a trial of the OX40 agonist ivuxolimab. The receptors were sampled from an adult with an advanced solid tumor such as melanoma, head and neck, liver or kidney cancer. CDR3s include the opening cysteine and the closing phenylalanine or tryptophan. Each record gives: V gene, clone size, D gene, J gene, CDR3 length, CDR3 protein, CDR3 DNA. The D gene is left open where the match is weak. Some rows mark clone size as missing; the rest say once, few, many or name a class of expanded clone.

v_call: TRBV6-6
clone_size: NA
d_call: TRBD2
j_call: TRBJ2-3
cdr3_length: 15
cdr3_aa: CAKPPGGSGGHTQYF
cdr3_nt: TGTGCCAAACCCCCAGGGGGTAGCGGGGGGCATACGCAGTATTTT

v_call: TRBV7-2
clone_size: NA
d_call: NA
j_call: TRBJ2-7
cdr3_length: 15
cdr3_aa: CASSLRGAQTYEQYF
cdr3_nt: TGTGCCAGCAGCTTACGGGGGGCACAAACCTACGAGCAGTACTTC

v_call: TRBV9
clone_size: few
d_call: NA
j_call: TRBJ2-3
cdr3_length: 15
cdr3_aa: CASSERGRGSDTQYF
cdr3_nt: TGTGCCAGCAGCGAGAGGGGGCGGGGGTCAGATACGCAGTATTTT

v_call: TRBV7-9
clone_size: NA
d_call: NA
j_call: TRBJ2-7
cdr3_length: 15
cdr3_aa: CASSPTLWGIYEQYF
cdr3_nt: TGTGCCAGCAGCCCAACGCTCTGGGGGATCTACGAGCAGTACTTC

v_call: TRBV2
clone_size: NA
d_call: NA
j_call: TRBJ1-5
cdr3_length: 15
cdr3_aa: CASSAVVGIRQPQHF
cdr3_nt: TGTGCCAGCAGTGCTGTTGTGGGAATCAGACAGCCCCAGCATTTT

v_call: TRBV6-1
clone_size: NA
d_call: NA
j_call: TRBJ1-1
cdr3_length: 11
cdr3_aa: CASSDRTEAFF
cdr3_nt: TGTGCCAGCAGTGATCGGACTGAAGCTTTCTTT

v_call: TRBV6-1
clone_size: few
d_call: NA
j_call: TRBJ1-1
cdr3_length: 11
cdr3_aa: CASRGSSEAFF
cdr3_nt: TGTGCCAGCAGGGGGAGCTCTGAAGCTTTCTTT

v_call: TRBV7-9
clone_size: NA
d_call: NA
j_call: TRBJ1-2
cdr3_length: 12
cdr3_aa: CASSPRGDGYTF
cdr3_nt: TGTGCCAGCAGCCCCCGCGGGGATGGCTACACCTTC

v_call: TRBV5-6
clone_size: NA
d_call: NA
j_call: TRBJ2-7
cdr3_length: 13
cdr3_aa: CASSHDVAYEQYF
cdr3_nt: TGTGCCAGCAGCCACGACGTTGCCTACGAGCAGTACTTC

v_call: TRBV5-4
clone_size: once
d_call: TRBD1
j_call: TRBJ2-3
cdr3_length: 14
cdr3_aa: CASSWTGQTDTQYF
cdr3_nt: TGTGCCAGCAGCTGGACAGGGCAAACAGATACGCAGTATTTT

v_call: TRBV21-1
clone_size: once
d_call: NA
j_call: TRBJ1-2
cdr3_length: 13
cdr3_aa: CASSKNSKNGYTF
cdr3_nt: TGTGCCAGCAGCAAAAACAGTAAGAATGGCTACACCTTC

v_call: TRBV15
clone_size: NA
d_call: TRBD1
j_call: TRBJ2-1
cdr3_length: 16
cdr3_aa: CATSPGTDHSRNEQFF
cdr3_nt: TGTGCCACCAGCCCCGGGACAGATCACTCCAGGAATGAGCAGTTCTTC

v_call: TRBV9
clone_size: NA
d_call: TRBD2
j_call: TRBJ2-1
cdr3_length: 23
cdr3_aa: CASSVRAGTSGRVGTPLYNEQFF
cdr3_nt: TGTGCCAGCAGCGTCCGGGCGGGGACTAGCGGGAGGGTCGGAACTCCCCTCTACAATGAGCAGTTCTTC

v_call: TRBV7-2
clone_size: NA
d_call: NA
j_call: TRBJ1-6
cdr3_length: 14
cdr3_aa: CASSLGSFNSPLHF
cdr3_nt: TGTGCCAGCAGCTTAGGCAGCTTCAATTCACCCCTCCACTTT

v_call: TRBV6-4
clone_size: NA
d_call: NA
j_call: TRBJ1-5
cdr3_length: 13
cdr3_aa: CASPTGSSQPQHF
cdr3_nt: TGTGCCAGCCCCACAGGATCCTCTCAGCCCCAGCATTTT

v_call: TRBV10-2
clone_size: NA
d_call: NA
j_call: TRBJ2-5
cdr3_length: 14
cdr3_aa: CASSITGSVETQYF
cdr3_nt: TGCGCCAGCAGTATCACAGGGAGCGTGGAGACCCAGTACTTC